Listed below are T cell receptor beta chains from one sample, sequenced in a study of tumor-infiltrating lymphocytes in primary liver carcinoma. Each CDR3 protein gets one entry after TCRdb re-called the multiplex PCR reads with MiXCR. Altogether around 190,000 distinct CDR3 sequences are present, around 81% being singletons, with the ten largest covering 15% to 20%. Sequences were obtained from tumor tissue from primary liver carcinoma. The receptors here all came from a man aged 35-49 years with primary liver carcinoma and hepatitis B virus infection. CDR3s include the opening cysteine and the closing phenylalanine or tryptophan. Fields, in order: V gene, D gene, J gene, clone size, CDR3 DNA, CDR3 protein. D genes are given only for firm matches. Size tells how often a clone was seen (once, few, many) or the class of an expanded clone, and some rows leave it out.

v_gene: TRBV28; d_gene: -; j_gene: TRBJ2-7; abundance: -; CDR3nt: TGTACCAGCAGTTCCCCCTTGGGACGGGTCGCCAAGCAGTACTTC; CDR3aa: CTSSSPLGRVAKQYF
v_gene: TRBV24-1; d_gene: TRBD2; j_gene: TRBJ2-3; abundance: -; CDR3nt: TGTGCCACCAGTTCCTCGCGGGAGCGGCCAGATAGGCAGTATTTT; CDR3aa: CATSSSRERPDRQYF
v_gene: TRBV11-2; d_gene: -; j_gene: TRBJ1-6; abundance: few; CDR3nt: TGTGCCAGCAGCTTCGCCGCCGGGAAAGCGCATTCACCCCTCCACTTT; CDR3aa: CASSFAAGKAHSPLHF
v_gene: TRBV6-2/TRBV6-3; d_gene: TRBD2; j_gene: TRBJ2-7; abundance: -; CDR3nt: TGTGCCAGCGGAACTCGGACTAGCGGAGGGTACGAGCCGTACTTC; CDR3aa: CASGTRTSGGYEPYF
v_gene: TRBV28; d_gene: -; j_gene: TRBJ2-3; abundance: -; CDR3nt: TGTGCCAGTAATTCCACCCTCGGGCGGTCTAGTACAGATACGCAGTATTTT; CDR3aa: CASNSTLGRSSTDTQYF
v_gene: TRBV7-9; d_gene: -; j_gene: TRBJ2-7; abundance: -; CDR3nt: TGTTCCAGTAGCCCCAGGGAGAGGACCTACGAGCAGTACTTC; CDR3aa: CSSSPRERTYEQYF
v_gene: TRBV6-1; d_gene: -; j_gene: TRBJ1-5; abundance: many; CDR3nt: TGTGCCAGCAGTGAAGGGGGAAATGATCAGCCCCAGCATTTT; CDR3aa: CASSEGGNDQPQHF
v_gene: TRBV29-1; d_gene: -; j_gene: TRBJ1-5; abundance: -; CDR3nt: TGCAGCACCGTAGGGGGAGCGAATCAGTCCCAGCATTTT; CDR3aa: CSTVGGANQSQHF
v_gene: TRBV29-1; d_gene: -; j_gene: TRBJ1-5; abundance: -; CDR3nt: TGCATCGTAACCAGCGGGGGCGGCCAGCCCCGGCATTTT; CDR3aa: CIVTSGGGQPRHF
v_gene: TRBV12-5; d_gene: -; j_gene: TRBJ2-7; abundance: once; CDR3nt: TGTGCTGGTGAGGGGACCGGTTCCTACGAGCGGTACTTC; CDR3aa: CAGEGTGSYERYF
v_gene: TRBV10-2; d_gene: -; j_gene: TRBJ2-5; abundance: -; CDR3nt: TGCACCAGCAGTGGTTGTTCCAGACAAGAGACCCAGTACTTC; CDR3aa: CTSSGCSRQETQYF
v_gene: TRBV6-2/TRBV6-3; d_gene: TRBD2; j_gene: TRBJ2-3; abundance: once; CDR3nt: TGTATCAGCAGTTATATCGGGAGGGAAACAGATACGCAGTATTTT; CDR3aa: CISSYIGRETDTQYF
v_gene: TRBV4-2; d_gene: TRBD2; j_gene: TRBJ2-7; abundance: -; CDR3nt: TGTGCCAGTGGCCAAGAGGCGGGGGACTCCTACGAGCAATACTTC; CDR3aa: CASGQEAGDSYEQYF
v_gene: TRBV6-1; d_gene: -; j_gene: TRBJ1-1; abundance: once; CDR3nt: TGTGCCAGCAGTGCACAGCGTAGGACCGAAGCTTTCTTT; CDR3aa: CASSAQRRTEAFF
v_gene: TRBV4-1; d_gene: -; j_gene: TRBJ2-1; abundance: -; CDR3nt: TGTCCCAGCAGCGCGGGACAACAGTTCTTC; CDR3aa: CPSSAGQQFF
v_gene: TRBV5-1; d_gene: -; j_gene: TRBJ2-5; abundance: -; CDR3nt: TGCGCCAGCAGCTTGGGAGCCCTCCACCAAGAGACTCAATACTTC; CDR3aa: CASSLGALHQETQYF
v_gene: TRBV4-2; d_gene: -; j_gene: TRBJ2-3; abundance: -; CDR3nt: TGTGCCGGCAGCGATTTTGAGGGGAGCACAGATATGCAGTATTTT; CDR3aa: CAGSDFEGSTDMQYF
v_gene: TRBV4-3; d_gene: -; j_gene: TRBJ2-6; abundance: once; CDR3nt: TGCGCCAACAGCCGAGATGGGTCAGGGCGCGGGGCCAACGTCCTGACTTTC; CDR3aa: CANSRDGSGRGANVLTF
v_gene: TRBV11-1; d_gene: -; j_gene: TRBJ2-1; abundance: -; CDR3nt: TGTGCCAGTGGCTTAGAGGACTCCTGCAATGAGCAGTTCTTC; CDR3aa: CASGLEDSCNEQFF
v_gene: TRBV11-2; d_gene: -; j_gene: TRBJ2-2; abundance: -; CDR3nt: TGTGCCAGCAGCCTAGATCATCGGGGTAGGGACACCGTGGACCTGTTTTTT; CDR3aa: CASSLDHRGRDTVDLFF
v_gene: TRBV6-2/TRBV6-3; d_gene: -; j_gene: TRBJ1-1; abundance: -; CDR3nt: TGTGCCAGCAGAAGATCCGATATAAGGAGGGGCATTGAAGCATTCTTT; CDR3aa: CASRRSDIRRGIEAFF
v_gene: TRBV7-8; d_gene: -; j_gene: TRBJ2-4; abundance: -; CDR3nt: TGTGCCAGCAGCCTCCTTTCCAGCGGATTATCCAAAAACATTCAGTACTTC; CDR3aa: CASSLLSSGLSKNIQYF
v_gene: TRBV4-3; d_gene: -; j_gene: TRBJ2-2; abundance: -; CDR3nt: TGCGCCAGCAGCCCCCGAAGCCCGACAAGGTGCGGCTCCATCGGGGAGCTGTTTTTT; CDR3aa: CASSPRSPTRCGSIGELFF
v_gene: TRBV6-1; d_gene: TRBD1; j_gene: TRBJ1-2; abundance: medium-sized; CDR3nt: TGTGCCAGCAGTGAAGGCAGGGGGCGGAACACCTTC; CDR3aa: CASSEGRGRNTF
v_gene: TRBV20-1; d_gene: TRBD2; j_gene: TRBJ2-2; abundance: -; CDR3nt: TGCAGTGCTAGAGGGACTAGCGGAGACACCGGGAAGCTGTTTTTT; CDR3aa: CSARGTSGDTGKLFF
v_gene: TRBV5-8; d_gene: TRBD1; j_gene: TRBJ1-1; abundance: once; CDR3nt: TGTGCCAGCAGCCAAATTGGGACAGTGACGAGCACTGAAGCTTTCTTT; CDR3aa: CASSQIGTVTSTEAFF
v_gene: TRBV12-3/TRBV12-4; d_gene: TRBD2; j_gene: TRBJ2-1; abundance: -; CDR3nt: TGTGCCAGCAGCCAGGGAGGGAGGGATAAGCAGTTCTTC; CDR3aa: CASSQGGRDKQFF
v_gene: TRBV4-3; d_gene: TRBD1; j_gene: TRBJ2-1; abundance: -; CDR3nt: TGCGCCAGCAGCCAAGATTTTCACGGGACAGGGACAAGCGGGATCAACAATGAGCAGTTCTTC; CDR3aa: CASSQDFHGTGTSGINNEQFF